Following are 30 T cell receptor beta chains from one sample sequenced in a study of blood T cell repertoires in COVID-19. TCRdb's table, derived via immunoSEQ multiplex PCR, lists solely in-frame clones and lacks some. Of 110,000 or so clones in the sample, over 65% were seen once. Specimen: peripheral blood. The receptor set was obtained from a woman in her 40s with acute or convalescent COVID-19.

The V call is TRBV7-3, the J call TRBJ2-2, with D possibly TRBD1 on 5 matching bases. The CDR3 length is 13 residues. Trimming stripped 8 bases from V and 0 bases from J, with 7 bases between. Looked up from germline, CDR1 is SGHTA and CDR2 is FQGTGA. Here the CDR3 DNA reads TGTGCCAGCGGGGCACCGAACACCGGGGAGCTGTTTTTT. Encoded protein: CASGAPNTGELFF. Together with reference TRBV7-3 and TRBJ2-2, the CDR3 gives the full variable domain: GAGVSQTPSNKVTEKGKYVELRCDPISGHTALYWYRQSLGQGPEFLIYFQGTGAADDSGLPNDRFFAVRPEGSVSTLKIQRTERGDSAVYLCASGAPNTGELFFGEGSRLTVL.

The CDR3 loop reads CASSYLAGAPYEQYF. CDR3 nucleotides: TGTGCCAGCAGTTACCTAGCGGGGGCTCCCTACGAGCAGTACTTC. This chain connects TRBV6-5 to TRBJ2-7, with 10 bases aligning to TRBD2. The CDR3 totals 15 residues. Germline assignment: CDR1 MNHEY and CDR2 SVGAGI. Trimming at V came to 2 bases and at J to 2 bases, leaving 3 bases not matched to a gene.

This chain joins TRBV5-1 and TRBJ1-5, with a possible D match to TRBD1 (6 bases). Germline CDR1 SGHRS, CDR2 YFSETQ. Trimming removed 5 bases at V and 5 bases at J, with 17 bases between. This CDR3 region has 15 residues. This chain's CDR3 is CASRPTGTSDQPQHF. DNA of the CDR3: TGCGCCAGCAGGCCGACCGGGACATCGGATCAGCCCCAGCATTTT. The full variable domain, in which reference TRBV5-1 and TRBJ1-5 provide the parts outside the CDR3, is KAGVTQTPRYLIKTRGQQVTLSCSPISGHRSVSWYQQTPGQGLQFLFEYFSETQRNKGNFPGRFSGRQFSNSRSEMNVSTLELGDSALYLCASRPTGTSDQPQHFGDGTRLSIL.

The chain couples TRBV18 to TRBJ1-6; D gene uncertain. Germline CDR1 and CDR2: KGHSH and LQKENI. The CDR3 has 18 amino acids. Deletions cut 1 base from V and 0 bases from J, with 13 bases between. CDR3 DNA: TGTGCCAGCTCACCACAGGCAGCGTCGGGCTCCTATAATTCACCCCTCCACTTT. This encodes CASSPQAASGSYNSPLHF.

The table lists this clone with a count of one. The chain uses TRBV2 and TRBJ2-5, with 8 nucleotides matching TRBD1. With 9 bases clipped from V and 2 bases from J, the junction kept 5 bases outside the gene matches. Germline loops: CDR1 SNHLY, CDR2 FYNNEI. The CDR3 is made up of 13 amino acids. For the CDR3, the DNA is TGTGCCAGTTCCCGGGACAGGCAAGAGACCCAGTACTTC. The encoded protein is CASSRDRQETQYF. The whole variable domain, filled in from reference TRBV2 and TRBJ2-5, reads EPEVTQTPSHQVTQMGQEVILRCVPISNHLYFYWYRQILGQKVEFLVSFYNNEISEKSEIFDDQFSVERPDGSNFTLKIRSTKLEDSAMYFCASSRDRQETQYFGPGTRLLVL.

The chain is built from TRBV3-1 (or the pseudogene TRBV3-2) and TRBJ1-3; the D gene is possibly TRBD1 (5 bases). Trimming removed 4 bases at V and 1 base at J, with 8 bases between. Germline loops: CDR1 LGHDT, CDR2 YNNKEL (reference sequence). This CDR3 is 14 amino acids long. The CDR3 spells CASSPQGSGNTIYF. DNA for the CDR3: TGTGCCAGCAGCCCTCAGGGATCTGGAAACACCATATATTTT.

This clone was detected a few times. The CDR3 here is CATSEFGGGYGYTF. DNA for the CDR3: TGTGCCACCAGTGAATTTGGAGGAGGCTATGGCTACACCTTC. This chain connects TRBV24-1 to TRBJ1-2; D remains unclear. Deletions cut 4 bases from V and 4 bases from J, with 12 bases between. The CDR3 loop spans 14 amino acids. CDR1 is KGHDR, CDR2 SFDVKD, per germline.

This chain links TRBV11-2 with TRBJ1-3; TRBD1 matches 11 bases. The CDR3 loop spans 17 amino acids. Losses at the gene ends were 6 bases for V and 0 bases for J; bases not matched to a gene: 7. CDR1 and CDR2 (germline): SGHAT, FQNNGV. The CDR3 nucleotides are TGTGCCAGCAGATTCAGGACAGGGGGCTCCTCTGGAAACACCATATATTTT. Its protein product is CASRFRTGGSSGNTIYF.

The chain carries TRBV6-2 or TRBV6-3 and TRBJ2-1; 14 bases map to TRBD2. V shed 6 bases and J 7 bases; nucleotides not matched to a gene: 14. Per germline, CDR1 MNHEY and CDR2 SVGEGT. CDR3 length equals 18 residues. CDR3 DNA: TGTGCCAGCAGCCCTCTTCCGGGACTAGCGGGGGTTGGTAATGAGCAGTTCTTC. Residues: CASSPLPGLAGVGNEQFF.

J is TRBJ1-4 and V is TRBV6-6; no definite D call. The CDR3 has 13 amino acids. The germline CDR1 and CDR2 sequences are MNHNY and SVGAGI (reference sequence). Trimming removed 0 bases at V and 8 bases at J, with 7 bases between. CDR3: CASSYSWPEKLFF. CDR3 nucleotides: TGTGCCAGCAGTTACTCTTGGCCCGAAAAACTGTTTTTT.

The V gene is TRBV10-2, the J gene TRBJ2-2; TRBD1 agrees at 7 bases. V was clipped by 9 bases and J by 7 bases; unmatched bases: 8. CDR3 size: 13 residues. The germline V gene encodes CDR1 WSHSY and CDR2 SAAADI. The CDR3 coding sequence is TGCGCCAGTGGCCTACAGGGGATCGGGGAGCTGTTTTTT. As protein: CASGLQGIGELFF.

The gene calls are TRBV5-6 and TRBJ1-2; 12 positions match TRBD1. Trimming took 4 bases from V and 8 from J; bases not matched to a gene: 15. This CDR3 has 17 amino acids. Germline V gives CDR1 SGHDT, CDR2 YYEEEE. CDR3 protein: CASSTTYTGTGGRGYTF. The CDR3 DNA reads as TGTGCCAGCAGCACGACATACACCGGGACAGGGGGCAGGGGCTACACCTTC. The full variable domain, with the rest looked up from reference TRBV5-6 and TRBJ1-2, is DAGVTQSPTHLIKTRGQQVTLRCSPKSGHDTVSWYQQALGQGPQFIFQYYEEEERQRGNFPDRFSGHQFPNYSSELNVNALLLGDSALYLCASSTTYTGTGGRGYTFGSGTRLTVV.

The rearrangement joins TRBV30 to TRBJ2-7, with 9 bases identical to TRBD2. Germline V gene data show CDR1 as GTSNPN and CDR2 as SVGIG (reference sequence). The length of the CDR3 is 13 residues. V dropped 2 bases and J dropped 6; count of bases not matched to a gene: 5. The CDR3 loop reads CAWSWLAGLEQYF. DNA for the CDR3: TGTGCCTGGAGTTGGCTAGCGGGGCTCGAGCAGTACTTC.

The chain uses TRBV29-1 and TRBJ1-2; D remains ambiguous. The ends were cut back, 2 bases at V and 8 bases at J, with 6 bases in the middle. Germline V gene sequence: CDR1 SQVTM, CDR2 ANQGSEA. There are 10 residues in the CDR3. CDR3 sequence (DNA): TGCAGCGTTGAAACTGAGGGCTACACCTTC. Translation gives CSVETEGYTF.

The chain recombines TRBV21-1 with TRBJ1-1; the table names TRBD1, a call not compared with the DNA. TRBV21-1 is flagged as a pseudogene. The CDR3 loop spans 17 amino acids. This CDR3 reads CASSTNLAQGSNTEAFF. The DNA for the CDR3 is TGTGCCAGCAGCACCAATCTAGCACAGGGGTCGAACACTGAAGCTTTCTTT.

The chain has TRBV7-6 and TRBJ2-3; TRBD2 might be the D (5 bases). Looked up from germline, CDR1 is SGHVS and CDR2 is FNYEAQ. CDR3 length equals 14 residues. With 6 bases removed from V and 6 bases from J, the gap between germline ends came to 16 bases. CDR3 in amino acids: CASSRSGAGDTQYF. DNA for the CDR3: TGTGCCAGCAGTAGGAGCGGCGCCGGGGATACGCAGTATTTT.

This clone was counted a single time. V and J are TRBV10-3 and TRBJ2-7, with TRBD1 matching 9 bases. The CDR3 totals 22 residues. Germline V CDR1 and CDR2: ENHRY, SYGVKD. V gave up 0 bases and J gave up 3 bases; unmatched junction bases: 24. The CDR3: CAISESMDGGQGNSRSFYEQYF. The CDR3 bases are TGTGCCATCAGTGAGTCAATGGATGGGGGACAGGGAAACTCGAGATCGTTCTACGAGCAGTACTTC.

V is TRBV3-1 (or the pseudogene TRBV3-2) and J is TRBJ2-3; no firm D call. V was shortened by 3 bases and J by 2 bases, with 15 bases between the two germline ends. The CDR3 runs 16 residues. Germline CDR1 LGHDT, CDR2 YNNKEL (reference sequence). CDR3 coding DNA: TGTGCCAGCAGCCATAGTACGATCCTATACACAGATACGCAGTATTTT. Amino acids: CASSHSTILYTDTQYF.

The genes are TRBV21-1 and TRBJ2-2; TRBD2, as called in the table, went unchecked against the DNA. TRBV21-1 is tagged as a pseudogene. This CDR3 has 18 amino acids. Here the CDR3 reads CASRPPTSGGARTGELFF. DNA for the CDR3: TGTGCCAGCAGGCCGCCGACTAGCGGGGGGGCCCGCACCGGGGAGCTGTTTTTT.

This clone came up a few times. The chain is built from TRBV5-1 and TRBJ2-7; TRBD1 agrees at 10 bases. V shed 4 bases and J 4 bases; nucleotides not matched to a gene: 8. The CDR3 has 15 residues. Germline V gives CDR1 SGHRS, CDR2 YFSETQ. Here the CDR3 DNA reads TGCGCCAGCAGCGTAGGGACAGGGGATTCGTACGAGCAGTACTTC. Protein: CASSVGTGDSYEQYF.

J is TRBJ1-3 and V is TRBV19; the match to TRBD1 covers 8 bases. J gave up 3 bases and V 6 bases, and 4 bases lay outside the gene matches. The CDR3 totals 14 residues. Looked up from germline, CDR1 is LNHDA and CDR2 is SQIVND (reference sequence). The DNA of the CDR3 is TGTGCCAGTAGCCCCAGGGGGCGTGGAAACACCATATATTTT. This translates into CASSPRGRGNTIYF.

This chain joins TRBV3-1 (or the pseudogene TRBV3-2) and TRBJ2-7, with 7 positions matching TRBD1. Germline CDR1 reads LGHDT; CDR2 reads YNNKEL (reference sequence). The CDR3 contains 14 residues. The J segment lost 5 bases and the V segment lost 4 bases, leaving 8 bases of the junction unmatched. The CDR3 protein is CASSRRQGANEQYF. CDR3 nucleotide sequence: TGTGCCAGCAGCCGAAGACAGGGCGCGAACGAGCAGTACTTC.

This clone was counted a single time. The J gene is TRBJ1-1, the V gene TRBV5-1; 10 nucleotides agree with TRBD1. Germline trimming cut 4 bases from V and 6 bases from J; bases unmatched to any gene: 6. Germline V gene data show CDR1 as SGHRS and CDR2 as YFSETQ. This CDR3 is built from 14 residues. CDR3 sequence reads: CASSPGTGDPEAFF. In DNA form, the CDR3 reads TGCGCCAGCAGCCCCGGGACAGGGGACCCTGAAGCTTTCTTT.

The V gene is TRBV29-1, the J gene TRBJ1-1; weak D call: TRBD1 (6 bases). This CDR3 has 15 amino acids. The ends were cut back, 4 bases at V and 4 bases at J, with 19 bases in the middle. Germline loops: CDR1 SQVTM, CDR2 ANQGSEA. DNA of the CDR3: TGCAGCGTTGGAGGGAACAGTGCGGGGGCCACTGAAGCTTTCTTT. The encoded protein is CSVGGNSAGATEAFF.

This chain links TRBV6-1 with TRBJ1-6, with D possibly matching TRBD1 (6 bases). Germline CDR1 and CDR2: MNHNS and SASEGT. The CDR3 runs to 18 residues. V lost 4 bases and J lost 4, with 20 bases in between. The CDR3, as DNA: TGTGCCAGCAGTGCCTCCCGGGACAACCTACAGTATAATTCACCCCTCCACTTT. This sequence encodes CASSASRDNLQYNSPLHF.

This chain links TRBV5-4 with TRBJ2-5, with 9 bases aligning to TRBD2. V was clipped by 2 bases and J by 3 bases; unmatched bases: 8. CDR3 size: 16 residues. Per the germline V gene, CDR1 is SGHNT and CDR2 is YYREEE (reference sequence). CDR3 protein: CASSFSGSGGKETQYF. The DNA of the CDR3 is TGTGCCAGCAGCTTCTCGGGTAGCGGGGGCAAAGAGACCCAGTACTTC.

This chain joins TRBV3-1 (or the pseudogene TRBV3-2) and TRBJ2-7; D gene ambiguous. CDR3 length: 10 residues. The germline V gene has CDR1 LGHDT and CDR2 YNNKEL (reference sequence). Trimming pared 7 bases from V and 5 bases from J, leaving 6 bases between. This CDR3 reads CASTVDEQYF. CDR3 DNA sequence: TGTGCCAGCACCGTAGACGAGCAGTACTTC.

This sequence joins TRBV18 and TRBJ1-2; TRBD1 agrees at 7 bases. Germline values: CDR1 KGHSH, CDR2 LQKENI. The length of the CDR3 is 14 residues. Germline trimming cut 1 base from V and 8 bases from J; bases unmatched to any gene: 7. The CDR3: CASSPRQGAEGYTF. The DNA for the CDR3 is TGTGCCAGCTCACCACGACAGGGCGCGGAGGGCTACACCTTC.

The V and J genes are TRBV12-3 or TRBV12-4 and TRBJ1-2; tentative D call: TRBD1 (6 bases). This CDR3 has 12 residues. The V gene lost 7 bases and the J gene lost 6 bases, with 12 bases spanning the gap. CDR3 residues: CASNNRVDGYTF. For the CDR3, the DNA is TGTGCCAGCAATAACAGGGTTGATGGCTACACCTTC.

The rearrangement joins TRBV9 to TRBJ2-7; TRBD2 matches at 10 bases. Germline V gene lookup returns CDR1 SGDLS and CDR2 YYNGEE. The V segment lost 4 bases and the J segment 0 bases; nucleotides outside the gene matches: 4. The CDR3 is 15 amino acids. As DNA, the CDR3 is TGTGCCAGCAGCCCGGGACTAGCGAGCTCCTACGAGCAGTACTTC. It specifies CASSPGLASSYEQYF.